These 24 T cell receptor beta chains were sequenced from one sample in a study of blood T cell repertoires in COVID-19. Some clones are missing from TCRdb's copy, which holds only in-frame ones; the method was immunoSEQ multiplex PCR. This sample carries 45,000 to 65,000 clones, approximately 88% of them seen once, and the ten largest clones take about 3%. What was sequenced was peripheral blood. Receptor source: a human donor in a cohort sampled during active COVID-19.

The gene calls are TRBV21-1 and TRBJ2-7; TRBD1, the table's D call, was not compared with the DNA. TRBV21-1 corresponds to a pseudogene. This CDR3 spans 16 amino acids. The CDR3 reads CASSQKTGPGRYEQYF. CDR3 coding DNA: TGTGCCAGCAGCCAGAAGACAGGACCCGGTCGGTACGAGCAGTACTTC.

The CDR3 DNA reads as TGTGCCAGCAGTGGACGGGGGGGAAGCTACGAGCAGTACTTC. It yields the protein CASSGRGGSYEQYF. This chain links TRBV2 with TRBJ2-7; 8 bases align to TRBD2. With V trimmed by 4 bases and J by 3 bases, 5 bases remained unmatched. Looked up from germline, CDR1 is SNHLY and CDR2 is FYNNEI. This CDR3 comprises 14 residues.

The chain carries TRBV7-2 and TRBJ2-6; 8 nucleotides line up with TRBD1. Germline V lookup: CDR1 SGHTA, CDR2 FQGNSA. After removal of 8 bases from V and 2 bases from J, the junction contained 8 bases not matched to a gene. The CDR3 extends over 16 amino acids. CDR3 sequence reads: CASGQGLGAGANVLTF. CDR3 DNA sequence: TGTGCCAGCGGACAGGGCCTGGGGGCTGGGGCCAACGTCCTGACTTTC. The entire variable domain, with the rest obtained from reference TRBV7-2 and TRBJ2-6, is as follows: GAGVSQSPSNKVTEKGKDVELRCDPISGHTALYWYRQSLGQGLEFLIYFQGNSAPDKSGLPSDRFSAERTGGSVSTLTIQRTQQEDSAVYLCASGQGLGAGANVLTFGAGSRLTVL.

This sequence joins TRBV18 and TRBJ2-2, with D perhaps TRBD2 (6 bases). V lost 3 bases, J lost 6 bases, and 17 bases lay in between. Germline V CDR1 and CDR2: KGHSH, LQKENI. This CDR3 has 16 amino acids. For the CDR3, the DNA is TGTGCCAGCTCACCGGGGCGGGGACCCGTCTCCGGGGAGCTGTTTTTT. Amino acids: CASSPGRGPVSGELFF.

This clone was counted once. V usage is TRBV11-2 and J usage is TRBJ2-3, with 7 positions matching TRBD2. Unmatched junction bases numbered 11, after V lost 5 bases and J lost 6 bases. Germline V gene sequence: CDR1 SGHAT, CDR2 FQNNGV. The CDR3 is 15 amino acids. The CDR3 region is CASSGRWGGEDTQYF. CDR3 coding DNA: TGTGCCAGCAGCGGGCGGTGGGGGGGAGAGGATACGCAGTATTTT.

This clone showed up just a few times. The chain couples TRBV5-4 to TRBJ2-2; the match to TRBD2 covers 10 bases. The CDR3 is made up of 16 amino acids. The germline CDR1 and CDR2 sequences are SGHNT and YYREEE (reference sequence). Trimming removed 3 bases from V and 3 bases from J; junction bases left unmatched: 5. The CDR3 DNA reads TGTGCCAGCAGCTCGTTTGGGACTAGCGACACCGGGGAGCTGTTTTTT. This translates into CASSSFGTSDTGELFF.

CDR3 DNA sequence: TGTGCCAGCAACCGAGCGGGGGGGCCGGAGACCCAGTACTTC. This encodes CASNRAGGPETQYF. The rearrangement links TRBV2 to TRBJ2-5; 10 bases line up with TRBD2. This CDR3 has 14 residues. Germline V gene data show CDR1 as SNHLY and CDR2 as FYNNEI. The ends lost 7 bases at V and 5 bases at J; junction bases unmatched: 7.

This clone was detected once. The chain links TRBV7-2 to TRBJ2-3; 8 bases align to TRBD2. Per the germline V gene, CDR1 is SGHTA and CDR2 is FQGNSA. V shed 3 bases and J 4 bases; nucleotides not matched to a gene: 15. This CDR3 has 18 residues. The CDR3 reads CASSFSPPAGGLADTQYF. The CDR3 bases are TGTGCCAGCAGCTTTTCCCCCCCGGCGGGGGGCCTCGCAGATACGCAGTATTTT.

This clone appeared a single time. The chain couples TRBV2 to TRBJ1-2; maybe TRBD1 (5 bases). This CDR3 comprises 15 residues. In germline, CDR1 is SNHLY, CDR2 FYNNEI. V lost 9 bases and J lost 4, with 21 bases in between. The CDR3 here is CASHRVEIGAYGYTF. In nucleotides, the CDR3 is TGTGCCAGTCATAGAGTTGAAATAGGGGCCTATGGCTACACCTTC.

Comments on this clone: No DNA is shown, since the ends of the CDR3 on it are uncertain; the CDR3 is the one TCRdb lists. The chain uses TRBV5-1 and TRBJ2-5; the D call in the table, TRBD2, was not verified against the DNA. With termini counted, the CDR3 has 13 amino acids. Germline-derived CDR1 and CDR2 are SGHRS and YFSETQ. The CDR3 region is CASSFVAGGARDF.

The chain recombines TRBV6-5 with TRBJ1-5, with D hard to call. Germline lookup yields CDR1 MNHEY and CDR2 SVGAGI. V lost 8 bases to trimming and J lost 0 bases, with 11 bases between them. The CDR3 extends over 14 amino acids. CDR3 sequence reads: CASEGVYSNQPQHF. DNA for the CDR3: TGTGCCAGCGAGGGTGTGTATAGCAATCAGCCCCAGCATTTT.

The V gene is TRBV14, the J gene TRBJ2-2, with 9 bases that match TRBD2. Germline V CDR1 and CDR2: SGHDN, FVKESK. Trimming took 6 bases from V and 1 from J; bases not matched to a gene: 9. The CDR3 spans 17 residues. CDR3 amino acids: CASSRRMTSGNTGELFF. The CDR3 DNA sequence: TGTGCCAGCAGTCGCCGGATGACTAGCGGGAACACCGGGGAGCTGTTTTTT.

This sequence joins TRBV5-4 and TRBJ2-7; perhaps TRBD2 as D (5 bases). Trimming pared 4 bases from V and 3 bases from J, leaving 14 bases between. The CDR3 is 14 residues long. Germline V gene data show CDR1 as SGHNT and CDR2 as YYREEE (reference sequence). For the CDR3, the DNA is TGTGCCAGCAGCGTGAGGGATACGGGCTACGAGCAGTACTTC. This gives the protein CASSVRDTGYEQYF.

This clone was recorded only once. Here the CDR3 DNA reads TGTGCCAGCAGTTTCGGCGGGAGGAACACTGAAGCTTTCTTT. This sequence encodes CASSFGGRNTEAFF. This chain links TRBV28 with TRBJ1-1; D remains unclear. This CDR3 has 14 residues. Germline CDR1 reads MDHEN; CDR2 reads SYDVKM. Trimming cost V 3 bases and J 1 base, with 9 bases left between them.

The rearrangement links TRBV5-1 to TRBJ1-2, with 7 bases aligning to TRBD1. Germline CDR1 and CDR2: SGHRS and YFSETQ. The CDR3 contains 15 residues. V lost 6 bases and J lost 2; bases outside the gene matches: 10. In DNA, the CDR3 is TGCGCCAGCACCTTCGGCGGACAGGTGAACTATGGCTACACCTTC. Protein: CASTFGGQVNYGYTF.

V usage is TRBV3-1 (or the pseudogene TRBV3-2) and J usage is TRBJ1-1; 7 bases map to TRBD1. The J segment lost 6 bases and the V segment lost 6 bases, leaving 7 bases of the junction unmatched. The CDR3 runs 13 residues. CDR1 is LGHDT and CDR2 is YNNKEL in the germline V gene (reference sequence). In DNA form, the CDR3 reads TGTGCCAGCAGACCGACAGGGTTCGCTGAAGCTTTCTTT. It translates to CASRPTGFAEAFF.

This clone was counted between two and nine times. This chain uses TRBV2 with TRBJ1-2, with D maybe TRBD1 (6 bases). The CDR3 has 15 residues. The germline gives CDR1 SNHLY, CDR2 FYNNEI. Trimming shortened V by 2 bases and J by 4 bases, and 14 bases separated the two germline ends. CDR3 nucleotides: TGTGCCAGCAGTGAACCAGGGGAAAGTACCTATGGCTACACCTTC. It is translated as CASSEPGESTYGYTF.

In DNA, the CDR3 is TGTGCCAGCAGCCCACAGGGGCGGTATGGCTACACCTTC. This translates into CASSPQGRYGYTF. This chain uses TRBV7-2 with TRBJ1-2; the match to TRBD1 covers 7 bases. V dropped 5 bases and J dropped 5; count of bases not matched to a gene: 5. The CDR3 runs 13 residues. The V gene's germline CDR1 is SGHTA and CDR2 FQGNSA. The full variable domain, rest sourced from reference TRBV7-2 and TRBJ1-2, is GAGVSQSPSNKVTEKGKDVELRCDPISGHTALYWYRQSLGQGLEFLIYFQGNSAPDKSGLPSDRFSAERTGGSVSTLTIQRTQQEDSAVYLCASSPQGRYGYTFGSGTRLTVV.

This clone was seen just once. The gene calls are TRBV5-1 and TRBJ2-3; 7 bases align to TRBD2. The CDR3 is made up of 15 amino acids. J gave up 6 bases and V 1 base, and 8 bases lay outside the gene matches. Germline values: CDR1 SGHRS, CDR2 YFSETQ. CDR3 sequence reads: CASSLTGTRGDTQYF. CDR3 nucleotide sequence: TGCGCCAGCAGCTTGACCGGGACGCGGGGGGATACGCAGTATTTT.

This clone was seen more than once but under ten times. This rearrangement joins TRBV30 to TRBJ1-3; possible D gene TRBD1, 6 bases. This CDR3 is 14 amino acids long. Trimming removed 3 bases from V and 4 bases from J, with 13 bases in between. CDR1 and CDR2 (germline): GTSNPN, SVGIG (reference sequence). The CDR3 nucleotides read TGTGCCTGGAGAGCACAGGGCTTCGGAAACACCATATATTTT. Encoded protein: CAWRAQGFGNTIYF.

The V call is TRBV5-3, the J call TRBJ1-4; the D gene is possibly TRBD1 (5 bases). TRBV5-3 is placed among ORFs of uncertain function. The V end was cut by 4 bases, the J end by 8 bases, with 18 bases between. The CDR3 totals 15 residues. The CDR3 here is CARSAHRTEYEKLFF. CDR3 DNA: TGTGCCAGAAGCGCTCACAGGACGGAGTACGAAAAACTGTTTTTT.

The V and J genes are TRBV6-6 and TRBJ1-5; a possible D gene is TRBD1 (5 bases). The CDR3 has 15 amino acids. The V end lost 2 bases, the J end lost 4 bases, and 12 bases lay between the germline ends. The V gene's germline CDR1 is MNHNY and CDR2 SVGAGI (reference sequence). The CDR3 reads CASSYESGINQPQHF. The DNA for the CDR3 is TGTGCCAGCAGTTACGAGTCAGGGATTAATCAGCCCCAGCATTTT.

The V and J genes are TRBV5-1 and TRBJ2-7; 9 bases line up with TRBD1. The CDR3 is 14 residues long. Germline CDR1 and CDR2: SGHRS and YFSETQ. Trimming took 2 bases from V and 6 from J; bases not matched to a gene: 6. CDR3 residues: CASSLQGASVEQYF. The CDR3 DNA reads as TGCGCCAGCAGCTTACAGGGGGCTTCCGTCGAGCAGTACTTC.

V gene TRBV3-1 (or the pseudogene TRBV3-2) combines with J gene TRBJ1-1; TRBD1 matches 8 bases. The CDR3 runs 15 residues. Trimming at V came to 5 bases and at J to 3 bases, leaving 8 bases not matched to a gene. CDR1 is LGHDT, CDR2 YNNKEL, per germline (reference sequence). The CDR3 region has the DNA TGTGCCAGCAGCTACCCAGGGGGCGCGCACACTGAAGCTTTCTTT. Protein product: CASSYPGGAHTEAFF.